Shown below are 6 T cell receptor beta chains from a single sample sequenced in a study of blood T cell repertoires in COVID-19. Assay used: immunoSEQ multiplex PCR; TCRdb lists only in-frame clones, some missing. In the table there are about 87,000 clones, roughly 86% of which are singletons. The sample was peripheral blood. Receptors originate from a man in his forties or fifties with acute or convalescent COVID-19.

CDR3 nucleotides: TGTGCCAGCAGTTTACAGGGCTACCACGCAGATACGCAGTATTTT. Protein product: CASSLQGYHADTQYF. This chain uses TRBV6-5 with TRBJ2-3; D is possibly TRBD1 (6 bases). In germline, CDR1 is MNHEY, CDR2 SVGAGI. V lost 4 bases and J lost 4, with 15 bases in between. The CDR3 is made up of 15 amino acids.

V gene TRBV5-6 combines with J gene TRBJ1-1; TRBD1 matches at 12 bases. V dropped 4 bases and J dropped 3; count of bases not matched to a gene: 7. The length of the CDR3 is 16 residues. The germline CDR1 and CDR2 sequences are SGHDT and YYEEEE. Written as DNA, the CDR3 is TGTGCCAGCAGCCCGGTGGGACAGGGGGCCTACACTGAAGCTTTCTTT. As protein: CASSPVGQGAYTEAFF.

V usage is TRBV5-6 and J usage is TRBJ1-2, with D maybe TRBD1 (5 bases). Germline V gene lookup returns CDR1 SGHDT and CDR2 YYEEEE. This CDR3 is built from 14 residues. V was pared by 4 bases and J by 0 bases, with 10 bases between. The CDR3 is CASSGAGANYGYTF. CDR3 DNA sequence: TGTGCCAGCAGCGGGGCAGGAGCTAACTATGGCTACACCTTC.

The chain is built from TRBV5-8 and TRBJ1-6, with TRBD1 matching over 8 bases. This CDR3 is 15 amino acids long. CDR1 is SGHTS and CDR2 is YDEGEE in the germline V gene. After removal of 5 bases from V and 8 bases from J, the junction contained 9 bases not matched to a gene. CDR3 in amino acids: CASSPGDRWDSPLHF. DNA for the CDR3: TGTGCCAGCAGTCCGGGGGACAGGTGGGATTCACCCCTCCACTTT. Looking up the rest from reference TRBV5-8 and TRBJ1-6 gives the full variable domain: EAGVTQSPTHLIKTRGQQATLRCSPISGHTSVYWYQQALGLGLQFLLWYDEGEERNRGNFPPRFSGRQFPNYSSELNVNALELEDSALYLCASSPGDRWDSPLHFGNGTRLTVT.

V usage is TRBV4-2 and J usage is TRBJ1-2; 8 nucleotides align to TRBD1. The V gene end was trimmed by 1 base and the J gene end by 8 bases; junction bases not matched to a gene: 15. Germline V gives CDR1 LGHNA, CDR2 YNFKEQ. This CDR3 has 17 amino acids. The CDR3: CASSQVGAGQGALGYTF. The CDR3 DNA follows: TGTGCCAGCAGCCAAGTGGGGGCCGGCCAGGGGGCATTGGGCTACACCTTC.

This clone has only one observation. The genes are TRBV5-1 and TRBJ2-7; 9 bases are shared with TRBD1. The germline CDR1 and CDR2 sequences are SGHRS and YFSETQ. V dropped 5 bases and J dropped 5; count of bases not matched to a gene: 11. The CDR3 totals 15 residues. The CDR3 spells CASSSRDRDVDEQYF. CDR3 nucleotides: TGCGCCAGCAGTTCAAGGGACAGGGACGTAGACGAGCAGTACTTC.